The 11 T cell receptor beta chains in this list originate from one sample, sequenced in a study of memory CD4+ T cells and cytomegalovirus serostatus. Single viable CD3+CD4+CD8-CD45RO+ cells were sorted as the memory CD4+ T cells. Sequencing was performed with immunoSEQ multiplex PCR; in TCRdb, only in-frame clones are kept and a portion is missing. This sample has around 62,000 clones, with 76% found just once. Sequencing was done on a sample of memory CD4+ T cells from blood. Every receptor here comes from an adult in good health and CMV-seropositive.

This clone has more than one count but fewer than ten. The rearrangement uses TRBV29-1 and TRBJ2-6; TRBD2 might be the D (6 bases). The CDR3 length is 15 residues. Trimming stripped 1 base from V and 0 bases from J, with 7 bases between. CDR1 and CDR2 (germline): SQVTM, ANQGSEA. The DNA for the CDR3 is TGCAGCGTTGAAGGGGGGGTCTCTGGGGCCAACGTCCTGACTTTC. It encodes CSVEGGVSGANVLTF.

The chain is built from TRBV11-2 and TRBJ2-1; 10 bases align to TRBD1. The length of the CDR3 is 14 residues. Germline CDR1 SGHAT, CDR2 FQNNGV. The V and J ends lost 1 base and 8 bases, in that order; junction bases with no gene match: 2. The CDR3 here is CASSLVGQGDEQFF. CDR3 DNA sequence: TGTGCCAGCAGCTTAGTAGGACAGGGGGATGAGCAGTTCTTC.

This clone was observed a handful of times. The rearrangement joins TRBV11-2 to TRBJ2-5; D is perhaps TRBD1 (6 bases). This CDR3 comprises 14 residues. Germline CDR1 is SGHAT and CDR2 is FQNNGV. The V end lost 6 bases, the J end lost 4 bases, and 15 bases lay between the germline ends. CDR3 protein: CASSPNRVGETQYF. The DNA of the CDR3 is TGTGCCAGCAGTCCGAACAGGGTGGGAGAGACCCAGTACTTC.

This chain links TRBV7-2 with TRBJ2-3, with D possibly TRBD2 on 6 matching bases. The CDR3 extends over 14 amino acids. The germline gives CDR1 SGHTA, CDR2 FQGNSA. The germline V and J ends were trimmed by 5 bases and 1 base, with 10 bases remaining between them. The CDR3 DNA reads as TGTGCCAGCAGCGTGACTAGTGGCACAGATACGCAGTATTTT. Translation gives CASSVTSGTDTQYF. Combining the CDR3 with reference TRBV7-2 and TRBJ2-3 gives the whole variable domain GAGVSQSPSNKVTEKGKDVELRCDPISGHTALYWYRQSLGQGLEFLIYFQGNSAPDKSGLPSDRFSAERTGGSVSTLTIQRTQQEDSAVYLCASSVTSGTDTQYFGPGTRLTVL.

This rearrangement joins TRBV15 to TRBJ2-5; 8 positions agree with TRBD1. Per germline, CDR1 LNHNV and CDR2 YYDKDF (reference sequence). There are 16 residues in the CDR3. With V trimmed by 3 bases and J by 1 base, 7 bases remained unmatched. The CDR3 DNA is TGTGCCACCAGCAGGCGGACAGGGTCCACCCAAGAGACCCAGTACTTC. Amino acid sequence: CATSRRTGSTQETQYF.

The chain employs TRBV9 and TRBJ1-5; D is perhaps TRBD1 (6 bases). Deletions cut 4 bases from V and 4 bases from J, with 12 bases between. Germline V gene sequence: CDR1 SGDLS, CDR2 YYNGEE. The CDR3 totals 14 residues. In DNA, the CDR3 is TGTGCCAGCAGCCCTACAGGGCTGAATCAGCCCCAGCATTTT. Translation gives CASSPTGLNQPQHF.

The chain recombines TRBV7-9 with TRBJ1-2; D gene unclear. The germline gives CDR1 SEHNR, CDR2 FQNEAQ (reference sequence). The V gene lost 5 bases and the J gene lost 0 bases, with 13 bases spanning the gap. CDR3 length: 15 residues. The CDR3 coding sequence is TGTGCCAGCAGCCCGGTCGCGGGGACTAACTATGGCTACACCTTC. Translation gives CASSPVAGTNYGYTF.

This sequence joins TRBV18 and TRBJ2-3, with D perhaps matching TRBD2 (6 bases). V lost 1 base, J lost 0 bases, and 8 bases lay in between. Germline loops: CDR1 KGHSH, CDR2 LQKENI. CDR3 size: 15 residues. The CDR3 DNA follows: TGTGCCAGCTCACCACTACGGGGGAGCACAGATACGCAGTATTTT. Amino acids: CASSPLRGSTDTQYF.

This chain connects TRBV28 to TRBJ2-3; 8 positions match TRBD2. The V gene's germline CDR1 is MDHEN and CDR2 SYDVKM. Trimming removed 8 bases from V and 7 bases from J; junction bases left unmatched: 5. This CDR3 spans 12 amino acids. CDR3 in amino acids: CASRGGFNTQYF. The DNA for the CDR3 is TGTGCCAGCCGGGGGGGCTTTAATACGCAGTATTTT.

This clone occurred a few times. The chain recombines TRBV6-1 with TRBJ2-3; D unresolved. This CDR3 comprises 13 residues. The germline gives CDR1 MNHNS, CDR2 SASEGT. V lost 1 base, J lost 2 bases, and 4 bases lay in between. CDR3 protein: CASSEEPTDTQYF. The CDR3, as DNA: TGTGCCAGCAGTGAAGAACCCACAGATACGCAGTATTTT.

The chain couples TRBV7-2 to TRBJ2-5; D uncertain. The CDR3 loop spans 12 amino acids. Germline V gene data show CDR1 as SGHTA and CDR2 as FQGNSA. V was trimmed by 5 bases and J by 4 bases, leaving 8 bases between them. CDR3 sequence: CASSAHGETQYF. CDR3 coding DNA: TGTGCCAGCAGCGCCCACGGAGAGACCCAGTACTTC.